This TCR beta chain is drawn from a study of blood T cells in healthy people across ages. Points from the study as a whole: It was held that the diversity estimates obtained from one million T cells were underestimates. Naive CD4+ cells and diversity were both higher in long-lived donors than in aged donors.

V trimming: 4 bases; J trimming: 1 base; junction bases outside the gene matches: 10. This CDR3 region has 18 residues. From germline, CDR1 is SGHNT and CDR2 YYREEE (reference sequence). Ranging in age from roughly 6 to 100, the donors were healthy Caucasian individuals from Russia. A remark on this clonotype: What it binds is unknown.

The authors ran a second PCR of about 6 to 12 cycles using a sample-barcoded 5' primer and a J-beta primer mix. TCRdb recomputed calls from the 5' RACE reads with MiXCR, one row per CDR3 protein. This sample has 1,800,000 or so distinct CDR3 sequences; roughly 43% occur once, and the top ten carry under 25%. The chain carries TRBV5-4 and TRBJ2-6; TRBD2 matches at 8 bases. This receptor was identified in a human donor in good health. Sequenced material: blood. As DNA, the CDR3 is TGTGCCAGCAGCGTGGCCCCGGGGGGGACGTCTGGGGCCAACGTCCTGACTTTC. This translates into CASSVAPGGTSGANVLTF.